This T cell receptor beta chain stems from a study of T-cell reconstitution after alpha-beta-depleted transplantation in children. Unique molecular identifiers were incorporated into the prepared TCRbeta library. TCRdb called the PCR reads again in MiXCR, with one record for every CDR3 protein. The data contain under 850,000 distinct CDR3 sequences, roughly 13% of them singletons. V shed 4 bases and J shed 3 bases, with 14 bases lying between them. Germline V gene sequence: CDR1 SGHRS, CDR2 YFSETQ. The length of the CDR3 is 15 residues. This clonotype was detected only a few times. Its target is not known. Study conclusions and caveats: It was surviving recipient T cells and thymic progenitors that gave some patients high TCRbeta diversity at day 60. Several hundred expanded graft clones reportedly were the source of alpha-beta T cells about two months after transplant. T cells produced anew were the main source of T-cell counts and diversity one year after transplant.

The specimen comprised PBMCs, sampled before TCRalphabeta/CD19-depleted stem cell transplant. This clonotype was sampled from a girl between 2 and 10 years old with congenital amegakaryocytic thrombocytopenia, due to receive a stem cell transplant. The chain couples TRBV5-1 to TRBJ1-3; D unclear. The chain's CDR3 is CASSLPTDHGNTIYF. CDR3 nucleotides: TGCGCCAGCAGCCTACCTACGGACCATGGAAACACCATATATTTT.